This T cell receptor beta chain was recovered during a study of blood T cell repertoires in COVID-19. Study background: Samples of COVID-19 (acute and convalescent) were obtained from the United States, Italy and Spain. In each case, the material was cDNA or gDNA derived from T cells, B-cell-depleted T cells, or PBMCs.

Trimming stripped 4 bases from V and 4 bases from J, with 14 bases between. The CDR3 spans 15 residues. Germline-derived CDR1 and CDR2 are KGHDR and SFDVKD. The assay was immunoSEQ multiplex PCR, and TCRdb's table has in-frame clones only and misses some. The table records approximately 310,000 clones, around 87% of them present only once. The chain links TRBV24-1 to TRBJ2-3, with a weak D call TRBD2 (6 bases). The sequencing input was peripheral blood. The TCR comes from a woman in her 50s who had recovered from COVID-19. This chain's CDR3 is CATSDQTSGADTQYF. In nucleotides, the CDR3 is TGTGCCACCAGTGACCAGACTAGTGGGGCAGATACGCAGTATTTT.